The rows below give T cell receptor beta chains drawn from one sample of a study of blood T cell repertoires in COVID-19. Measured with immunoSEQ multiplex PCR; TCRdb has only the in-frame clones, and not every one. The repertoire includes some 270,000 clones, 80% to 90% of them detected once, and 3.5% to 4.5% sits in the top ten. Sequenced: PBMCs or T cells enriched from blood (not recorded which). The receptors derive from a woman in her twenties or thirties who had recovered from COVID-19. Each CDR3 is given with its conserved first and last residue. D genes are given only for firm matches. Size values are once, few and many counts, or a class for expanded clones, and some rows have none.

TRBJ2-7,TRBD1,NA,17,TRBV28,CASSLGGRTGVTYEQYF,TGTGCCAGCAGTTTGGGGGGGAGGACAGGGGTTACCTACGAGCAGTACTTC
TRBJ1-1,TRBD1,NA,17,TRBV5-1,CASSYGTGQGSGTEAFF,TGCGCCAGCAGCTATGGAACGGGACAGGGGTCGGGCACTGAAGCTTTCTTT
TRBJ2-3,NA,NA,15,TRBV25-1,CASSEPGGRLDTQYF,TGTGCCAGCAGTGAACCTGGGGGCCGGCTAGATACGCAGTATTTT
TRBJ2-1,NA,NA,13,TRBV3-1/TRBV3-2,CASSSTPTGEQFF,TGTGCCAGCAGTTCGACTCCGACGGGGGAGCAGTTCTTC
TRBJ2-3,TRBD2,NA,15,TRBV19,CASSMRRGGLNTQYF,TGTGCCAGTAGTATGCGGCGGGGGGGCCTAAATACGCAGTATTTT
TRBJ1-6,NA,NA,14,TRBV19,CASSMWGGNSPLHF,TGTGCCAGTAGTATGTGGGGAGGGAATTCACCCCTCCACTTT
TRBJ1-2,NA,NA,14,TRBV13,CASSLMGSNYGYTF,TGTGCCAGCAGCTTAATGGGCAGTAACTATGGCTACACCTTC
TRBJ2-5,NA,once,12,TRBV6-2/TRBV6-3,CASSGVAETQYF,TGTGCCAGCAGTGGAGTCGCAGAGACCCAGTACTTC
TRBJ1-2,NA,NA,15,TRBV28,CASSFSGATNYGYTF,TGTGCCAGCAGTTTTTCAGGCGCCACTAACTATGGCTACACCTTC
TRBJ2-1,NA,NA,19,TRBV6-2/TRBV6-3,CASSYSFYGVATGYNEQFF,TGTGCCAGCAGTTACTCGTTTTACGGAGTCGCTACCGGATACAATGAGCAGTTCTTC
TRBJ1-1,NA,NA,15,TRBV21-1,CASSKVGGGDTEAFF,TGTGCCAGCAGCAAAGTCGGGGGAGGAGACACTGAAGCTTTCTTT
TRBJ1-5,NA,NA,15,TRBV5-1,CASSLEAGVNQPQHF,TGCGCCAGCAGCTTGGAGGCAGGGGTTAATCAGCCCCAGCATTTT
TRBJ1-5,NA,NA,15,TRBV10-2,CASSEDQGSNQPQHF,TGCGCCAGCAGTGAAGACCAGGGAAGCAATCAGCCCCAGCATTTT